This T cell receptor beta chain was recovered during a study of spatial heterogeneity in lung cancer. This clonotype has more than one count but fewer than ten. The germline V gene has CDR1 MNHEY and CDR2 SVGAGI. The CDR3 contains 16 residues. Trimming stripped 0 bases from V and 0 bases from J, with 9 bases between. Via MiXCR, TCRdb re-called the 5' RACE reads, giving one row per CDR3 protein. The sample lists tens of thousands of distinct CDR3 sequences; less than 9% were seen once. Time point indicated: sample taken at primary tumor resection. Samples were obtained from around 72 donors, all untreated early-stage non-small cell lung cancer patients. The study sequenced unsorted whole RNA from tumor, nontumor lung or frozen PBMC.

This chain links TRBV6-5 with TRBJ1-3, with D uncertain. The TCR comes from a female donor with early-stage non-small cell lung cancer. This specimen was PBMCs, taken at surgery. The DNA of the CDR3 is TGTGCCAGCAGTTACTCAGGACTCAGCTCTGGAAACACCATATATTTT. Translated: CASSYSGLSSGNTIYF.